Here is one T cell receptor (beta chain) with its context. Its specificity is not known. J lost 4 bases, V lost 4 bases, and 5 bases had no gene match. The V gene's germline CDR1 is SEHNR and CDR2 FQNEAQ (reference sequence). This CDR3 contains 17 residues. TCRdb re-analysed the 5' RACE reads in MiXCR, keeping a single row per CDR3 protein. Of about 210,000 distinct CDR3 sequences listed, 7.3% were seen once; the top ten hold approximately 15%. This specimen comes from a study of CD8 T cells in ankylosing spondylitis. Study conclusions and caveats: Blood of patients with ankylosing spondylitis appeared to be characterized by a TCR beta motif of roughly eight highly homologous variants. The study looked at matched synovial fluid samples from ankylosing spondylitis patients. Disease-linked clones were reported to be significantly enriched there.

This TCR came from a male donor with ankylosing spondylitis. The chain carries TRBV7-9 and TRBJ2-1, with 15 bases matching TRBD2. The material sequenced was blood, either unsorted or a sorted T cell fraction (not recorded which). The CDR3 nucleotides read TGTGCCAGCAGCTCATGGACTAGCGGGAGGGGTTACAATGAGCAGTTCTTC. The encoded protein is CASSSWTSGRGYNEQFF.